The 3 T cell receptor beta chains below all came from one sample that was sequenced in a study of blood T cell repertoires in COVID-19. The assay was immunoSEQ multiplex PCR, and TCRdb's table has in-frame clones only and misses some. This table holds fewer than 200,000 clones, about 74% found once. Sequences were obtained from peripheral blood. The receptors derive from a woman of 80 years or more with acute or convalescent COVID-19.

This clone was recorded only once. The gene calls are TRBV7-6 and TRBJ2-1, with a weak D call TRBD2 (6 bases). The CDR3 contains 15 residues. Germline V gives CDR1 SGHVS, CDR2 FNYEAQ. Trimming stripped 1 base from V and 5 bases from J, with 12 bases between. The CDR3 DNA reads TGTGCCAGCAGCTTAGAGCTCCGGGAGAACAATGAGCAGTTCTTC. Translating gives CASSLELRENNEQFF. Full variable domain (outside the CDR3, taken from reference TRBV7-6 and TRBJ2-1): GAGVSQSPRYKVTKRGQDVALRCDPISGHVSLYWYRQALGQGPEFLTYFNYEAQQDKSGLPNDRFSAERPEGSISTLTIQRTEQRDSAMYRCASSLELRENNEQFFGPGTRLTVL.

This clone was seen more than once but under ten times. The genes are TRBV10-1 and TRBJ2-5, with 9 bases aligning to TRBD2. V lost 2 bases to trimming and J lost 2 bases; unmatched junction nucleotides: 3. CDR1 WNHNN and CDR2 SYGVQD come from the germline V gene (reference sequence). The CDR3 runs 15 residues. This CDR3 reads CASSERLAGQETQYF. CDR3 bases: TGCGCCAGCAGTGAGCGGCTAGCGGGACAAGAGACCCAGTACTTC.

The chain has TRBV6-5 and TRBJ1-5; D uncertain. V was trimmed by 6 bases and J by 5 bases, leaving 11 bases between them. Germline V lookup: CDR1 MNHEY, CDR2 SVGAGI. The CDR3 covers 13 residues. CDR3 in DNA: TGTGCCAGCAGCAACCCCGGGGATCAGCCCCAGCATTTT. It is translated as CASSNPGDQPQHF.